A single sample gave rise to the 2 T cell receptor beta chains below, sequenced in a study of T cells in Graves' hyperthyroidism and ophthalmopathy. RNA transcripts gave rise to amplified TCR beta CDR3 regions. A set of HTBI primers served as the primers for a first-round RT-PCR of the TCR CDR3. TCRdb reanalysed the multiplex PCR reads using MiXCR and keeps one entry per CDR3 protein. The table lists 600,000 or so distinct CDR3 sequences, about 16% of them singletons. Sequencing was done on a sample of blood. These receptors were taken from a woman aged 30 to 39 with Graves' hyperthyroidism.

This clonotype was seen a few times. The chain uses TRBV6-2 or TRBV6-3 and TRBJ2-3, with no clear D. The CDR3 is made up of 12 amino acids. Trimming took 11 bases from V and 3 from J, leaving 12 bases between them. Germline CDR1 is MNHEY and CDR2 is SVGEGT. The CDR3 DNA reads as TGTGCCCGGAAGGCGAGGACAGATACGCAGTATTTT. Translated, it gives CARKARTDTQYF.

This clonotype was counted a few times. V is TRBV19 and J is TRBJ2-2; 9 bases fit TRBD1. Germline V gene data show CDR1 as LNHDA and CDR2 as SQIVND (reference sequence). After removal of 2 bases from V and 5 bases from J, the junction contained 3 bases not matched to a gene. The CDR3 runs to 15 residues. In DNA form, the CDR3 reads TGTGCCAGTAGTATATATGGGACAGGGACCGGGGAGCTGTTTTTT. Its protein is CASSIYGTGTGELFF. The whole variable domain, filled in from reference TRBV19 and TRBJ2-2, reads DGGITQSPKYLFRKEGQNVTLSCEQNLNHDAMYWYRQDPGQGLRLIYYSQIVNDFQKGDIAEGYSVSREKKESFPLTVTSAQKNPTAFYLCASSIYGTGTGELFFGEGSRLTVL.